This passage covers 11 T cell receptor beta chains from one sample sequenced in a study of shared clonotypes between healthy human individuals. TCRdb's copy holds only in-frame clones and misses some; the assay was immunoSEQ multiplex PCR. In the table there are 2 million to 3 million clones, around 90% of which are singletons. Material for sequencing was naive CD4+ T cells sorted from blood. The subset: CD45RA+ positively selected. These receptors all stem from a man younger than 35 in good health.

V usage is TRBV18 and J usage is TRBJ1-5, with 9 nucleotides matching TRBD1. V lost 4 bases to trimming and J lost 5 bases; unmatched junction nucleotides: 6. The CDR3 runs to 15 residues. Germline values: CDR1 KGHSH, CDR2 LQKENI. The CDR3 DNA follows: TGTGCCAGCTCACGGGGACAGGGAGGTCATCAGCCCCAGCATTTT. Translating it yields CASSRGQGGHQPQHF.

The table lists this clone with a count of one. The chain carries TRBV2 and TRBJ2-1; 8 bases agree with TRBD1. Germline V gene sequence: CDR1 SNHLY, CDR2 FYNNEI. Unmatched junction bases numbered 6, after V lost 5 bases and J lost 0 bases. The CDR3 is 16 amino acids. CDR3 loop: CASSPRQGSSYNEQFF. The CDR3 coding sequence is TGTGCCAGCAGTCCGCGACAGGGGAGCTCCTACAATGAGCAGTTCTTC. Filled out from reference TRBV2 and TRBJ2-1, the complete variable domain reads EPEVTQTPSHQVTQMGQEVILRCVPISNHLYFYWYRQILGQKVEFLVSFYNNEISEKSEIFDDQFSVERPDGSNFTLKIRSTKLEDSAMYFCASSPRQGSSYNEQFFGPGTRLTVL.

The gene calls are TRBV7-9 and TRBJ2-3; TRBD2 is a possible D gene (5 bases). V shed 2 bases and J shed 4 bases, with 10 bases lying between them. Per the germline V gene, CDR1 is SEHNR and CDR2 is FQNEAQ (reference sequence). This CDR3 has 14 amino acids. The CDR3 here is CASSLFEGSDTQYF. Written as DNA, the CDR3 is TGTGCCAGCAGCTTATTTGAGGGCTCAGATACGCAGTATTTT.

On this clone: This specimen includes other DNA sequences encoding the same CDR3. The genes are TRBV7-9 and TRBJ1-1; weak D call: TRBD1 (5 bases). V lost 4 bases and J 3 bases, leaving 12 bases between the germline ends. CDR1 SEHNR and CDR2 FQNEAQ come from the germline V gene (reference sequence). CDR3 length: 14 amino acids. CDR3 protein: CASSSRGWDTEAFF. The CDR3 region has the DNA TGTGCCAGCAGCTCAAGGGGCTGGGACACTGAAGCTTTCTTT.

J is TRBJ2-7 and V is TRBV6-6; D perhaps matches TRBD1 (6 bases). Germline CDR1 is MNHNY and CDR2 is SVGAGI (reference sequence). This CDR3 has 15 residues. V was shortened by 2 bases and J by 2 bases, with 13 bases between the two germline ends. Here the CDR3 reads CASSYPASGAYEQYF. The CDR3 DNA reads as TGTGCCAGCAGTTACCCGGCGTCAGGGGCCTACGAGCAGTACTTC.

V is TRBV5-1 and J is TRBJ2-2; D might be TRBD1 (5 bases). CDR1 is SGHRS, CDR2 YFSETQ, per germline. The V end was cut by 10 bases, the J end by 1 base, with 14 bases between. The CDR3 extends over 14 amino acids. The CDR3 nucleotides are TGCGCCTCCATGGGCAGGGAGAACACCGGGGAGCTGTTTTTT. It yields the protein CASMGRENTGELFF.

V and J are TRBV18 and TRBJ2-3, with 14 bases identical to TRBD2. Germline CDR1 is KGHSH and CDR2 is LQKENI. V shed 2 bases, J shed 4 bases, and the junction held 5 bases outside the gene matches. The CDR3 loop spans 17 amino acids. This CDR3 is CASSPTGLAGGSDTQYF. The CDR3 DNA is TGTGCCAGCTCACCAACAGGACTAGCGGGAGGCTCAGATACGCAGTATTTT.

J is TRBJ1-1 and V is TRBV6-6; D is unresolved. The length of the CDR3 is 12 residues. V lost 0 bases and J lost 10, with 9 bases in between. In germline, CDR1 is MNHNY, CDR2 SVGAGI (reference sequence). The CDR3 bases are TGTGCCAGCAGTTACTCTGAGGGAGCAGCTTTCTTT. This sequence encodes CASSYSEGAAFF.

This chain uses TRBV5-5 with TRBJ1-3; weak D call: TRBD1 (5 bases). The CDR3 extends over 16 amino acids. CDR1 is SGHKS, CDR2 YYEKEE, per germline (reference sequence). Trimming removed 0 bases at V and 3 bases at J, with 13 bases between. CDR3 bases: TGTGCCAGCAGCTTGGGTCAGGGAGGTGGTGGAAACACCATATATTTT. It specifies CASSLGQGGGGNTIYF.

This clone has a single count. Different DNA sequences within this sample yield the same CDR3. This chain joins TRBV18 and TRBJ2-7; possible D gene TRBD1, 6 bases. V shed 3 bases and J shed 5 bases, with 8 bases lying between them. The CDR3 runs 12 residues. CDR1 is KGHSH and CDR2 is LQKENI in the germline V gene. The CDR3 is CASSPTGNEQYF. For the CDR3, the DNA is TGTGCCAGCTCACCCACAGGGAACGAGCAGTACTTC.

The genes are TRBV7-2 and TRBJ2-7; no definite D call. In germline, CDR1 is SGHTA, CDR2 FQGNSA. The V and J ends lost 1 base and 6 bases respectively, with 13 bases between them. There are 14 residues in the CDR3. CDR3 sequence reads: CASSLEASFGEQYF. The CDR3 bases are TGTGCCAGCAGCTTAGAGGCTAGTTTTGGCGAGCAGTACTTC.